This is a list of T cell receptor beta chains from one sample in a study of T cells in Graves' hyperthyroidism and ophthalmopathy. TCRdb re-called the multiplex PCR reads with MiXCR, one entry per CDR3 protein. Of over 350,000 distinct CDR3 sequences listed, approximately 18% are singletons. Sequenced input: blood. The receptors derive from a man between 18 and 35 years old with Graves' ophthalmopathy. Each CDR3 is given without its conserved first and last residue. D genes are given only for firm matches.

V: TRBV18; D: TRBD1; CDR3: ASSPGQGGGSPLH
V: TRBV6-1; D: -; CDR3: ASSPANAQETQY
V: TRBV5-4; D: -; CDR3: ASSLDLSRSQETQY
V: TRBV2; D: -; CDR3: ASSQTDYNEQF
V: TRBV5-1; D: TRBD1; CDR3: ASSLGTGRPYEQY
V: TRBV20-1; D: TRBD2; CDR3: SARGLAGGYTQY
V: TRBV28; D: TRBD1; CDR3: ASSSPTGGQETQY
V: TRBV4-1; D: TRBD1; CDR3: ASSQPATGEYEQY
V: TRBV3-1; D: TRBD1; CDR3: ASSQTGTGEYEQY
V: TRBV12-3/TRBV12-4; D: -; CDR3: ASSPTYLGNTIY
V: TRBV6-1; D: -; CDR3: ASSERTGNQPQH
V: TRBV20-1; D: TRBD2; CDR3: SAPPPGLKYEQY
V: TRBV4-1; D: TRBD1; CDR3: ASSPVGQDYGYT
V: TRBV5-4; D: -; CDR3: ASSHTDSTDTQY
V: TRBV5-1; D: -; CDR3: ASNPGLGEQY
V: TRBV3-1; D: -; CDR3: ASSLLDSKQETQY
V: TRBV6-1; D: -; CDR3: ASSDGATGSYEQY
V: TRBV2; D: TRBD1; CDR3: ASSTGEQETQY
V: TRBV6-1; D: -; CDR3: ASGRSYGYT
V: TRBV24-1; D: -; CDR3: ATSDSASNQPQH
V: TRBV4-2; D: -; CDR3: ASSPDLWGSGGYT
V: TRBV28; D: -; CDR3: ASSLMGANQPQH
V: TRBV5-8; D: TRBD1; CDR3: ASSQYQRTGVNTGELF
V: TRBV6-1; D: -; CDR3: ASSSGQYATDTQY
V: TRBV6-1; D: TRBD2; CDR3: ASWGGEGTGELF
V: TRBV6-1; D: -; CDR3: ASDPDSYNEQF
V: TRBV3-1; D: TRBD1; CDR3: ASSPQGDSNTGELF
V: TRBV6-6; D: -; CDR3: ASSYVGSAATEAF
V: TRBV20-1; D: TRBD2; CDR3: SARDEAGGDTGELF
V: TRBV12-3/TRBV12-4; D: -; CDR3: ASTWGNQPQH
V: TRBV9; D: TRBD1; CDR3: ASSTPVTGGVGQETQY
V: TRBV28; D: TRBD2; CDR3: ASSLGGEPSKNIQY
V: TRBV11-2; D: -; CDR3: ASSSPELGVWGGYT
V: TRBV19; D: -; CDR3: ASSIRIEAF
V: TRBV6-1; D: -; CDR3: ASSEYSDSTGELF
V: TRBV5-1; D: TRBD2; CDR3: ASSPGLAGTISTDTQY
V: TRBV18; D: -; CDR3: ASSREVTYEQY
V: TRBV12-3/TRBV12-4; D: -; CDR3: ASSGRQAGNTIY
V: TRBV3-1; D: TRBD1; CDR3: ASSPSDRGFSNQPQH
V: TRBV12-3/TRBV12-4; D: TRBD1; CDR3: ASSLGQGGPPGYT
V: TRBV20-1; D: TRBD2; CDR3: SAWPGTIYNEQF
V: TRBV7-8; D: TRBD1; CDR3: ASSSTGGYHNEQF